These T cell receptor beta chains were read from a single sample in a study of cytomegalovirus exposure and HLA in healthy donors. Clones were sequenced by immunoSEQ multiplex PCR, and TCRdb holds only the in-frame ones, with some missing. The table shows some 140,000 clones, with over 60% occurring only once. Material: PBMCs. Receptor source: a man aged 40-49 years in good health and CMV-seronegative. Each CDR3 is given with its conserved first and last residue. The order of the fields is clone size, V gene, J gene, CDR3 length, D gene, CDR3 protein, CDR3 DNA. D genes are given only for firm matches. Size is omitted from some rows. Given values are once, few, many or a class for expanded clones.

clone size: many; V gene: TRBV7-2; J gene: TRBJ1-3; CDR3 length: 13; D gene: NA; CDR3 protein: CASSLIGRETIYF; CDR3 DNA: TGTGCCAGCAGCTTAATCGGCCGGGAAACCATATATTTT
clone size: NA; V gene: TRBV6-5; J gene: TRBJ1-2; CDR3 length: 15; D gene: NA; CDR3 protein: CASSYPRGGGYGYTF; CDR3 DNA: TGTGCCAGCAGTTACCCCCGAGGGGGTGGCTATGGCTACACCTTC
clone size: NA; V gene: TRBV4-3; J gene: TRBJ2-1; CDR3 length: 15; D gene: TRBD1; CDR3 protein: CASSQDGQGVAEQFF; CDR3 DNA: TGCGCCAGCAGCCAAGATGGACAGGGAGTAGCTGAGCAGTTCTTC
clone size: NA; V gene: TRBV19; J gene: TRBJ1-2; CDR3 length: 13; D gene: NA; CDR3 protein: CASSIRTEDGYTF; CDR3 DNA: TGTGCCAGTAGTATCCGGACGGAGGATGGCTACACCTTC
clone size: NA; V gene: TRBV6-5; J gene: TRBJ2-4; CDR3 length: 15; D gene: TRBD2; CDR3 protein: CASRRSNSGSNIQYF; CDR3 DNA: TGTGCCAGCCGCAGATCAAATAGCGGGAGTAACATTCAGTACTTC
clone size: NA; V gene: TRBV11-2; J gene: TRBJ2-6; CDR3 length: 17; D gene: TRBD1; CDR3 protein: CASSSGTGPSGANVLTF; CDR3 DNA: TGTGCCAGCAGCTCCGGGACAGGGCCTTCTGGGGCCAACGTCCTGACTTTC
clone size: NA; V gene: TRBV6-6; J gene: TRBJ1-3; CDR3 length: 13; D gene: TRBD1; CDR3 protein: CASRTGAGNTIYF; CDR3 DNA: TGTGCCAGCAGGACAGGGGCTGGAAACACCATATATTTT
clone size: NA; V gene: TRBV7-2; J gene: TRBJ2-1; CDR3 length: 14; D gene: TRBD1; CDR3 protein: CASSYRGLGNEQFF; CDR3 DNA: TGTGCCAGCAGCTACAGGGGGCTCGGGAATGAGCAGTTCTTC
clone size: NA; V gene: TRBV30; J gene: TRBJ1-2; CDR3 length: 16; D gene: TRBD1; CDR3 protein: CAWSVTGTVRPNGYTF; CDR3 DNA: TGTGCCTGGAGTGTCACCGGGACAGTCAGACCTAATGGCTACACCTTC
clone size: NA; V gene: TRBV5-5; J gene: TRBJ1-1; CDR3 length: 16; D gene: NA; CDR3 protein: CASRLYSAGRDTEAFF; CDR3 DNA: TGTGCCAGCAGGCTATACTCCGCCGGCAGGGACACTGAAGCTTTCTTT
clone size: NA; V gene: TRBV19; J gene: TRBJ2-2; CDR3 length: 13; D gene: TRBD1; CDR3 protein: CARQGPGGGELFF; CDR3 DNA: TGTGCCAGACAGGGGCCCGGAGGCGGGGAGCTGTTTTTT
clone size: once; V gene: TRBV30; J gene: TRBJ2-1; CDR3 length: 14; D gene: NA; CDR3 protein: CAWRGGALGNEQFF; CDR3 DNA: TGTGCCTGGAGGGGCGGGGCCCTCGGGAATGAGCAGTTCTTC
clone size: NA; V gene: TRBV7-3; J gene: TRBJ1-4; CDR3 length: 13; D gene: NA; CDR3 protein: CASSIRQSEKLFF; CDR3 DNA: TGTGCCAGCAGCATTAGACAGAGTGAAAAACTGTTTTTT
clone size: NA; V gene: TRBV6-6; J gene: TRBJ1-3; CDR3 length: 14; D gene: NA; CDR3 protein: CASRARGIGNTIYF; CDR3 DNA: TGTGCCAGTCGGGCAAGGGGAATAGGGAACACCATATATTTT
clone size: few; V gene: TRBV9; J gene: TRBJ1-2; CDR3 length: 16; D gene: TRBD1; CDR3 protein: CASSGRQGGIGYGYTF; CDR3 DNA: TGTGCCAGCAGCGGACGACAGGGGGGGATTGGCTATGGCTACACCTTC
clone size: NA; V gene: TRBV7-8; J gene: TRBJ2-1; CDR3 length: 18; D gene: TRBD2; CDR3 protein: CASSSSGAPSGIYNEQFF; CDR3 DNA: TGTGCCAGCAGCTCCAGCGGTGCCCCTAGCGGGATTTACAATGAGCAGTTCTTC
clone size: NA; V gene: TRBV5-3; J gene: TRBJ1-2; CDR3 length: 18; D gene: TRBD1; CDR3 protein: CARRYGGTGEILNYGYTF; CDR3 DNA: TGTGCCAGAAGATACGGCGGGACAGGCGAGATTTTAAACTATGGCTACACCTTC
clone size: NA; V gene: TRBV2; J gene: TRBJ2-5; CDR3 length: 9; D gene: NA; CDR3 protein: CAGRETQYF; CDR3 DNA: TGTGCCGGTAGAGAGACCCAGTACTTC
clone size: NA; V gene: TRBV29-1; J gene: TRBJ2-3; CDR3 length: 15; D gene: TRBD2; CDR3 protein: CSATLTSEYTDTQYF; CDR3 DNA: TGCAGCGCCACCCTAACTAGCGAGTACACAGATACGCAGTATTTT
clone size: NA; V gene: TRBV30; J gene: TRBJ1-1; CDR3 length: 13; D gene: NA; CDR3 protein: CAWRIQGNTEAFF; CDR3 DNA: TGTGCCTGGAGGATCCAGGGCAACACTGAAGCTTTCTTT
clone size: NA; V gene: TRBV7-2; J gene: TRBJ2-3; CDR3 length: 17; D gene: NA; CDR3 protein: CASSLEAGYLSTDTQYF; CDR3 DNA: TGTGCCAGCAGCTTAGAGGCGGGTTATCTTAGCACAGATACGCAGTATTTT
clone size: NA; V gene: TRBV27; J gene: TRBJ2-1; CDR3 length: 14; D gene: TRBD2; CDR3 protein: CASRGLATPNEQFF; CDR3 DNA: TGTGCCAGCAGGGGACTAGCAACCCCCAATGAGCAGTTCTTC
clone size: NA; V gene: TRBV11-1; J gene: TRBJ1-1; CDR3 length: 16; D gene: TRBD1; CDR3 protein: CASSPGQGQGNTEAFF; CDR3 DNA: TGTGCCAGCAGCCCAGGACAGGGGCAAGGAAACACTGAAGCTTTCTTT
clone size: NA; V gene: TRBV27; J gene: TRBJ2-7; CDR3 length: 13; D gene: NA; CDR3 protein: CASSLIGRGEQYF; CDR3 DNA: TGTGCCAGCAGTTTGATAGGCCGAGGGGAGCAGTACTTC
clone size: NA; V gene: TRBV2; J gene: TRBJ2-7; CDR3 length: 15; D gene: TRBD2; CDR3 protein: CASRGERGRPYEQYF; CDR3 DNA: TGTGCCAGCAGAGGGGAGCGGGGGCGACCCTACGAGCAGTACTTC
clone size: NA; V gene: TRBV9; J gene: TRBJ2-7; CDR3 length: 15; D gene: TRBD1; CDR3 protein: CASSLLPGQTNEQYF; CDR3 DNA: TGTGCCAGCAGCCTTTTACCGGGACAGACAAACGAGCAGTACTTC
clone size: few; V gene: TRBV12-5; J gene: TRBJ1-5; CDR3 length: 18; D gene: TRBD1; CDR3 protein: CASGNFQPGQGSNQPQHF; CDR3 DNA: TGTGCTAGTGGCAATTTTCAACCGGGACAGGGGTCGAATCAGCCCCAGCATTTT
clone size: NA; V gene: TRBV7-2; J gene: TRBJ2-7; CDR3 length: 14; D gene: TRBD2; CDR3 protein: CASSPGGLGYEQYF; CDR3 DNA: TGTGCCAGCAGCCCTGGGGGACTAGGGTACGAGCAGTACTTC
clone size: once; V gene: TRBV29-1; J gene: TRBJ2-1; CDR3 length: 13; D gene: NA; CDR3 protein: CSSASSWIDEQFF; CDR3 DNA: TGCAGCTCAGCCAGTAGCTGGATTGATGAGCAGTTCTTC
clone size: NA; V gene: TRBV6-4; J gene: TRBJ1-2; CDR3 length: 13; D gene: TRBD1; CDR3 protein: CASSVTGDYGYTF; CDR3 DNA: TGTGCCAGCAGTGTCACAGGGGATTATGGCTACACCTTC
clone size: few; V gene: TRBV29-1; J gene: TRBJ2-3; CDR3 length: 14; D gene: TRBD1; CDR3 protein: CSVATGGTTDTQYF; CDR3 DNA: TGCAGCGTTGCGACAGGGGGCACCACAGATACGCAGTATTTT
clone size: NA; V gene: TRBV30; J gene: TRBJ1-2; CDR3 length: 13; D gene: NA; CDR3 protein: CAGTHRTNYGYTF; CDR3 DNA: TGTGCCGGCACCCACAGGACTAACTATGGCTACACCTTC
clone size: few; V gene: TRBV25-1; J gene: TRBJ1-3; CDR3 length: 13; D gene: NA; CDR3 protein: CASNSGTGNTIYF; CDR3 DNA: TGTGCCAGCAATTCAGGGACTGGAAACACCATATATTTT
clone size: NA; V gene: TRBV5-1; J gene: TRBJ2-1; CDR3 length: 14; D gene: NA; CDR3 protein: CASSLVPTYNEQFF; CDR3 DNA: TGCGCCAGCAGCTTGGTCCCTACCTACAATGAGCAGTTCTTC
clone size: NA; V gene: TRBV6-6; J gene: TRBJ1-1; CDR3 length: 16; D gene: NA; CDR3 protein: CASSNPGQGYNTEAFF; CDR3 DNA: TGTGCCAGCAGTAACCCCGGTCAGGGGTATAACACTGAAGCTTTCTTT
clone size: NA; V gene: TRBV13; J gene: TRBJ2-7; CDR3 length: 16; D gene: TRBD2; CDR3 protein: CASRRAGGLPSYEQYF; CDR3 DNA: TGTGCCAGCAGACGAGCGGGGGGGCTCCCTTCCTACGAGCAGTACTTC
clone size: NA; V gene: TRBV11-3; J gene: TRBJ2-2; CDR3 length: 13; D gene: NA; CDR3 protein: CASSPGTTGELFF; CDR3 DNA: TGTGCCAGCAGCCCCGGGACTACCGGGGAGCTGTTTTTT
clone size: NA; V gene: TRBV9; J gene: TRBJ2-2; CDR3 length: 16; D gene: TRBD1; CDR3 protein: CASSVSTGAAAGELFF; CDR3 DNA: TGTGCCAGCAGCGTTTCTACAGGGGCGGCGGCCGGGGAGCTGTTTTTT
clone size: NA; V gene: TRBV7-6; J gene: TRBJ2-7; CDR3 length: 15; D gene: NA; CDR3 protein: CASSPLGGLAYEQYF; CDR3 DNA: TGTGCCAGCAGCCCACTGGGGGGGCTCGCTTACGAGCAGTACTTC
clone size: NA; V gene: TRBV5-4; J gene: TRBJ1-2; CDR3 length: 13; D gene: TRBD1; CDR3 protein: CASSAGTGYGYTF; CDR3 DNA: TGTGCCAGCAGCGCCGGGACAGGCTATGGCTACACCTTC
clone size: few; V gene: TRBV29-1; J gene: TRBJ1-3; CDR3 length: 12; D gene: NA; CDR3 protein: CSVTGQRNTIYF; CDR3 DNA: TGCAGCGTCACAGGGCAGCGAAACACCATATATTTT
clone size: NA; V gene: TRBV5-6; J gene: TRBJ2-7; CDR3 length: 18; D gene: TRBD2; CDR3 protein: CASSFGGLGGNFRYEQYF; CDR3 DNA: TGTGCCAGCAGCTTTGGAGGACTCGGGGGGAACTTCCGATACGAGCAGTACTTC
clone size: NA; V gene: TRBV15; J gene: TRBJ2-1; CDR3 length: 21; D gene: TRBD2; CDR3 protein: CATSSYLTGTSGSRTSDEQFF; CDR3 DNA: TGTGCCACCAGCAGCTACCTGACAGGGACTAGCGGGAGTAGGACAAGCGATGAGCAGTTCTTC
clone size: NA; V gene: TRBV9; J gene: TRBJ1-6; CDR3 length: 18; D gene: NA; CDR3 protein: CASSVASGATRNNSPLHF; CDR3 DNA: TGTGCCAGCAGCGTAGCTAGCGGGGCCACCAGAAATAATTCACCCCTCCACTTT
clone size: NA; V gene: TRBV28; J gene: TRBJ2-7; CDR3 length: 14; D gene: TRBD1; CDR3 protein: CASRLDRGHYEQYF; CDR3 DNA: TGTGCCAGCAGACTGGACAGGGGGCACTACGAGCAGTACTTC
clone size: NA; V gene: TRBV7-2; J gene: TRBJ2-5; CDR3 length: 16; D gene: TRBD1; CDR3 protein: CASSLGLMGQQETQYF; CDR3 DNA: TGTGCCAGCAGCTTAGGTCTAATGGGACAGCAAGAGACCCAGTACTTC
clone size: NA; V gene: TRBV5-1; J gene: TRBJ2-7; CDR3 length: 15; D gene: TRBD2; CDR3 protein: CASSSASGSAYEQYF; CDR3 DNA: TGCGCCAGCAGCTCCGCTAGCGGATCAGCCTACGAGCAGTACTTC
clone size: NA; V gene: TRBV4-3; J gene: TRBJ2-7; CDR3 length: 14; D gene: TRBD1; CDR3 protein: CASSPGQGTYEQYF; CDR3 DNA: TGCGCCAGCAGCCCCGGACAGGGAACCTACGAGCAGTACTTC
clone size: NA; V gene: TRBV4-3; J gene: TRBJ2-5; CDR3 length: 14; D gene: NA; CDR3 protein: CASSPGQPPETQYF; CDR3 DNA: TGCGCCAGCAGCCCTGGACAACCTCCAGAGACCCAGTACTTC
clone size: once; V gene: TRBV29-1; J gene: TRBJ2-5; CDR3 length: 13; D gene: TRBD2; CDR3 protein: CSVAGGIKETQYF; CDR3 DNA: TGCAGCGTTGCGGGGGGGATAAAAGAGACCCAGTACTTC
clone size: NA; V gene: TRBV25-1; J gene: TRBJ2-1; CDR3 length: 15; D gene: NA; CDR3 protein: CASSDVAVSYNEQFF; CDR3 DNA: TGTGCCAGCAGTGACGTCGCGGTCTCCTACAATGAGCAGTTCTTC
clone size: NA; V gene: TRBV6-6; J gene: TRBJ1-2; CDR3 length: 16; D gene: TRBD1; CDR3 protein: CASSYSSPGTGGGYTF; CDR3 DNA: TGTGCCAGCAGTTACTCGAGTCCGGGGACAGGGGGTGGCTACACCTTC
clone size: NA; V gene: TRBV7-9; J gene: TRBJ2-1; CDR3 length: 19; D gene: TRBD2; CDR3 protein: CASSPEGLAGVITYNEQFF; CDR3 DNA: TGTGCCAGCAGCCCGGAGGGACTAGCGGGGGTTATTACCTACAATGAGCAGTTCTTC
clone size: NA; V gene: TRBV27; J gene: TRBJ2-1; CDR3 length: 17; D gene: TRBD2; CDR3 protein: CASSLTSSASGSGEQFF; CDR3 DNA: TGTGCCAGCAGTTTGACTTCATCGGCTAGCGGGAGTGGGGAGCAGTTCTTC